A selection of T cell receptor beta chains follows, all from one sample in a study of blood T cells in healthy people across ages. One entry per CDR3 protein results from TCRdb running MiXCR on the 5' RACE reads. The repertoire holds under 800,000 distinct CDR3 sequences, with approximately 39% as singletons. The material sequenced was blood. The source of these receptors is a woman aged 60-75 years in good health. Both conserved end residues are part of each CDR3. The D gene is left open where the match is weak. Size values are once, few and many counts, or a class for expanded clones, and some rows have none.

D: TRBD2; V: TRBV12-5; J: TRBJ2-1; size: NA; CDR3: CASGPWTSGRAHGQFF; DNA: TGTGCTAGTGGTCCTTGGACTAGCGGGAGGGCCCATGGGCAGTTCTTC
D: NA; V: TRBV12-3/TRBV12-4; J: TRBJ1-6; size: few; CDR3: CASSLAGSGSPLHF; DNA: TGTGCCAGCAGTTTAGCAGGGAGCGGTTCACCCCTCCACTTT
D: TRBD1; V: TRBV2; J: TRBJ2-7; size: NA; CDR3: CASSGLGQGKGEQYF; DNA: TGTGCCAGCAGTGGACTGGGACAGGGCAAGGGCGAGCAGTACTTC
D: NA; V: TRBV7-3; J: TRBJ2-3; size: NA; CDR3: CASSARVGSTDTQYF; DNA: TGTGCCAGCAGCGCAAGGGTGGGTTCCACAGATACGCAGTATTTT
D: NA; V: TRBV4-3; J: TRBJ2-5; size: few; CDR3: CASSRSDGSGEQYF; DNA: TGCGCCAGCAGCCGTAGCGATGGGTCCGGTGAGCAGTACTTC
D: NA; V: TRBV30; J: TRBJ1-1; size: few; CDR3: CAWSALGGGTEAFF; DNA: TGTGCCTGGAGTGCCCTAGGGGGGGGCACTGAAGCTTTCTTT
D: TRBD1; V: TRBV6-5; J: TRBJ2-7; size: once; CDR3: CASSRQGETQYF; DNA: TGTGCCAGCAGTAGACAGGGTGAAACCCAGTACTTC
D: NA; V: TRBV20-1; J: TRBJ1-5; size: few; CDR3: CSARSRRGQPQHF; DNA: TGCAGTGCTAGATCCCGGAGGGGTCAGCCCCAGCATTTT
D: NA; V: TRBV28; J: TRBJ2-1; size: NA; CDR3: CASTVSGVVYNEQFF; DNA: TGTGCCAGCACCGTATCGGGAGTAGTATACAATGAGCAGTTCTTC
D: TRBD1; V: TRBV20-1; J: TRBJ2-3; size: NA; CDR3: CSALDRGLGDTQYF; DNA: TGCAGTGCGCTAGACAGGGGGCTCGGAGATACGCAGTATTTT
D: TRBD1; V: TRBV25-1; J: TRBJ1-1; size: NA; CDR3: CASSDPTRQGADTEAFF; DNA: TGTGCCAGCAGTGACCCGACCCGACAGGGGGCAGACACTGAAGCTTTCTTT
D: TRBD1; V: TRBV7-6; J: TRBJ2-3; size: NA; CDR3: CASSFRQGTTDTQYF; DNA: TGTGCCAGCAGTTTTCGACAGGGCACTACAGATACGCAGTATTTT
D: TRBD1; V: TRBV14; J: TRBJ1-2; size: few; CDR3: CASSRWQGAHGYTF; DNA: TGTGCCAGCAGCCGTTGGCAGGGGGCCCATGGCTACACCTTC
D: TRBD2; V: TRBV6-2/TRBV6-3; J: TRBJ2-1; size: few; CDR3: CASSYSRTSGNEFF; DNA: TGTGCCAGCAGTTATTCGAGGACTAGCGGGAACGAGTTCTTC
D: TRBD2; V: TRBV4-2; J: TRBJ2-7; size: few; CDR3: CASSQDTSGRGYEQYF; DNA: TGTGCCAGCAGCCAGGACACTAGCGGGAGAGGCTACGAGCAGTACTTC
D: TRBD2; V: TRBV20-1; J: TRBJ2-1; size: few; CDR3: CSARLRPGLADYNEQFF; DNA: TGCAGTGCTAGACTTCGACCGGGACTAGCGGACTACAATGAGCAGTTCTTC
D: NA; V: TRBV28; J: TRBJ2-7; size: few; CDR3: CASRPGLDYEQYF; DNA: TGTGCCAGCAGGCCGGGACTCGATTACGAGCAGTACTTC
D: NA; V: TRBV18; J: TRBJ2-3; size: few; CDR3: CASSPSGLSTDTQYF; DNA: TGTGCCAGCTCCCCGAGCGGACTCAGCACAGATACGCAGTATTTT
D: TRBD1; V: TRBV7-2; J: TRBJ2-1; size: NA; CDR3: CASSLGTVDNEQFF; DNA: TGTGCCAGCAGCTTGGGGACAGTCGACAATGAGCAGTTCTTC
D: NA; V: TRBV7-3; J: TRBJ2-1; size: NA; CDR3: CASSQTGYEQFF; DNA: TGTGCCAGCAGTCAAACAGGGTATGAGCAGTTCTTC
D: TRBD1; V: TRBV7-2; J: TRBJ1-6; size: NA; CDR3: CASSGGGSGMGSPPHF; DNA: TGTGCCAGCAGCGGAGGGGGCTCAGGGATGGGATCACCCCCCCACTTT
D: NA; V: TRBV20-1; J: TRBJ2-3; size: NA; CDR3: CSASVTEYHRDTQYF; DNA: TGCAGTGCTAGTGTGACAGAGTATCACAGAGATACGCAGTATTTT
D: NA; V: TRBV7-2; J: TRBJ2-3; size: NA; CDR3: CASSLATASQYF; DNA: TGTGCCAGCAGCTTAGCCACAGCATCCCAGTATTTT
D: TRBD1; V: TRBV18; J: TRBJ2-1; size: NA; CDR3: CASSSQGAEYEQFF; DNA: TGTGCCAGCTCGTCACAGGGGGCGGAATATGAGCAGTTCTTC
D: NA; V: TRBV6-2/TRBV6-3; J: TRBJ2-2; size: few; CDR3: CASTISSSRTGELFF; DNA: TGTGCCAGCACCATCTCTTCCTCCAGGACCGGGGAGCTGTTTTTT
D: NA; V: TRBV20-1; J: TRBJ2-7; size: NA; CDR3: CSARDFKKQGRPYEQYF; DNA: TGCAGTGCTAGAGATTTTAAGAAACAGGGGAGGCCCTACGAGCAGTACTTC
D: NA; V: TRBV20-1; J: TRBJ2-3; size: NA; CDR3: CSGTGGSTDTQYF; DNA: TGCAGTGGGACTGGCGGGAGCACAGATACGCAGTATTTT
D: TRBD2; V: TRBV20-1; J: TRBJ2-3; size: NA; CDR3: CSARVPSGRDTDTQYF; DNA: TGCAGTGCTAGAGTGCCTAGCGGGAGGGACACAGATACGCAGTATTTT
D: TRBD1; V: TRBV12-3/TRBV12-4; J: TRBJ2-3; size: NA; CDR3: CASGPGQGQSDTQYF; DNA: TGTGCCAGCGGACCGGGACAGGGTCAATCGGATACGCAGTATTTT
D: TRBD1; V: TRBV7-3; J: TRBJ2-5; size: NA; CDR3: CASSLTSQGAYNEQYF; DNA: TGTGCCAGCAGCTTAACGTCGCAGGGGGCCTACAATGAGCAGTACTTC
D: NA; V: TRBV7-2; J: TRBJ1-2; size: NA; CDR3: CASSLQTGAANYGYTF; DNA: TGTGCCAGCAGCTTACAAACCGGCGCAGCTAACTATGGCTACACCTTC
D: TRBD2; V: TRBV7-3; J: TRBJ2-7; size: many; CDR3: CASSPTSGSDEQYF; DNA: TGTGCCAGCAGCCCGACTAGCGGGAGCGACGAGCAGTACTTC
D: NA; V: TRBV20-1; J: TRBJ2-5; size: NA; CDR3: CSASSGPNQETQYF; DNA: TGCAGTGCTAGTTCGGGGCCCAACCAAGAGACCCAGTACTTC
D: NA; V: TRBV2; J: TRBJ1-5; size: NA; CDR3: CASSEPPSNQPQHF; DNA: TGTGCCAGCAGTGAACCACCCAGCAATCAGCCCCAGCATTTT
D: NA; V: TRBV6-6; J: TRBJ1-5; size: many; CDR3: CASRADSRGNQPQHF; DNA: TGTGCCAGCAGGGCGGACAGCCGGGGGAATCAGCCCCAGCATTTT
D: NA; V: TRBV6-2/TRBV6-3; J: TRBJ2-1; size: NA; CDR3: CASRGGWGSSYNEQFF; DNA: TGTGCCAGCAGGGGGGGTTGGGGTAGCTCCTACAATGAGCAGTTCTTC
D: NA; V: TRBV7-9; J: TRBJ2-4; size: NA; CDR3: CASSLDRKVRFVGIQYF; DNA: TGTGCCAGCAGCTTAGACAGAAAAGTTCGATTTGTCGGCATTCAGTACTTC
D: TRBD2; V: TRBV5-1; J: TRBJ2-3; size: once; CDR3: CASSSRGVVLAGQTDTQYF; DNA: TGCGCCAGCAGCTCGAGAGGGGTTGTATTAGCGGGACAAACAGATACGCAGTATTTT
D: TRBD2; V: TRBV13; J: TRBJ2-7; size: few; CDR3: CASSRLAGVGASEQYF; DNA: TGTGCCAGCAGCCGACTAGCGGGAGTAGGGGCTAGCGAGCAGTACTTC
D: TRBD1; V: TRBV25-1; J: TRBJ2-7; size: NA; CDR3: CASSAGGAYEQYF; DNA: TGTGCCAGCTCCGCAGGGGGAGCCTACGAGCAGTACTTC
D: TRBD1; V: TRBV6-4; J: TRBJ2-1; size: many; CDR3: CASSYQGATSYNEQFF; DNA: TGTGCCAGCAGTTATCAGGGGGCGACCTCCTACAATGAGCAGTTCTTC
D: NA; V: TRBV18; J: TRBJ2-5; size: NA; CDR3: CASSPPSRQETQYF; DNA: TGTGCCAGCTCACCCCCCTCGAGGCAAGAGACCCAGTACTTC
D: TRBD2; V: TRBV6-1; J: TRBJ2-5; size: NA; CDR3: CASNLQPGLAGRGYQETQYF; DNA: TGTGCCAGCAATCTACAACCGGGACTAGCGGGAAGGGGGTACCAAGAGACCCAGTACTTC
D: NA; V: TRBV7-2; J: TRBJ2-3; size: NA; CDR3: CASSWVGYNTDTQYF; DNA: TGTGCCAGCAGCTGGGTGGGGTATAACACAGATACGCAGTATTTT
D: NA; V: TRBV9; J: TRBJ1-5; size: NA; CDR3: CASSPGTNQPQHF; DNA: TGTGCCAGCAGCCCCGGAACTAATCAGCCCCAGCATTTT
D: TRBD2; V: TRBV20-1; J: TRBJ2-1; size: NA; CDR3: CSASRGRSSYNEQFF; DNA: TGCAGTGCTAGCCGCGGGAGGAGTTCCTACAATGAGCAGTTCTTC
D: NA; V: TRBV12-3/TRBV12-4; J: TRBJ1-5; size: few; CDR3: CASSFTGNQPQHF; DNA: TGTGCCAGCAGTTTTACGGGAAATCAGCCCCAGCATTTT
D: NA; V: TRBV20-1; J: TRBJ1-2; size: NA; CDR3: CSAPKGLGGNYGYTF; DNA: TGCAGTGCTCCTAAGGGGCTTGGGGGGAACTATGGCTACACCTTC
D: TRBD1; V: TRBV25-1; J: TRBJ1-4; size: NA; CDR3: CASSTRQGVDEKLFF; DNA: TGTGCCAGCAGTACCCGACAGGGTGTAGATGAAAAACTGTTTTTT
D: NA; V: TRBV10-3; J: TRBJ2-5; size: NA; CDR3: CAIRARDDQETQYF; DNA: TGTGCCATCAGAGCCCGGGACGACCAAGAGACCCAGTACTTC
D: NA; V: TRBV6-1; J: TRBJ2-5; size: few; CDR3: CASSVTVQETQYF; DNA: TGTGCCAGCAGTGTAACAGTCCAAGAGACCCAGTACTTC
D: TRBD1; V: TRBV13; J: TRBJ2-6; size: NA; CDR3: CASSLGGQGSGANVLTF; DNA: TGTGCCAGCAGCTTAGGGGGACAGGGTTCCGGGGCCAACGTCCTGACTTTC